This is a list of T cell receptor beta chains from one sample in a study of OX40 agonist ivuxolimab in advanced cancers. Clones were sequenced by immunoSEQ multiplex PCR, and TCRdb holds only the in-frame ones, with some missing. The profile covers 40,000 to 60,000 clones, with roughly 77% appearing a single time and around 7.1% taken by the ten largest. The input for sequencing was CD4+ or CD8+ T cells sorted from blood, taken in a trial of the OX40 agonist ivuxolimab. The receptors come from an adult with an advanced solid tumor such as melanoma, head and neck, liver or kidney cancer. Both conserved end residues are part of each CDR3. Each record gives: V gene, J gene, D gene, CDR3 protein, CDR3 DNA. The D gene is left open where the match is weak.

TRBV5-6,TRBJ1-6,-,CASRVRRGSSYNSPLHF,TGTGCCAGCAGGGTTAGGAGGGGGAGCTCCTATAATTCACCCCTCCACTTT
TRBV10-2,TRBJ2-2,-,CASSEPAGSANTGELFF,TGCGCCAGCAGTGAGCCGGCAGGGTCCGCGAACACCGGGGAGCTGTTTTTT
TRBV7-2,TRBJ2-3,-,CASSVIAAGLDTQYF,TGTGCCAGCAGCGTTATAGCGGCCGGGCTAGATACGCAGTATTTT
TRBV7-2,TRBJ2-1,TRBD2,CASSLEVGGRGNEQFF,TGTGCCAGCAGCTTAGAAGTGGGCGGGAGGGGCAATGAGCAGTTCTTC
TRBV5-1,TRBJ2-3,TRBD2,CASSLGTSGSGDTQYF,TGCGCCAGCAGCCTCGGGACTAGCGGGAGTGGAGATACGCAGTATTTT
TRBV21-1,TRBJ1-2,-,CASSKDYRSGEWKDGYTF,TGTGCCAGCAGCAAAGACTATAGGTCGGGGGAATGGAAGGATGGCTACACCTTC
TRBV5-8,TRBJ1-5,-,CASSFVVQPQHF,TGTGCCAGCAGCTTCGTGGTTCAGCCCCAGCATTTT
TRBV2,TRBJ2-3,-,CASSRRFSTDTQYF,TGTGCCAGCAGTCGACGATTTAGCACAGATACGCAGTATTTT
TRBV30,TRBJ1-3,-,CAWSGLGNTIYF,TGTGCCTGGTCAGGACTAGGAAACACCATATATTTT
TRBV7-6,TRBJ2-5,-,CASESRDWETQYF,TGTGCCAGCGAATCGAGGGATTGGGAGACCCAGTACTTC
TRBV9,TRBJ2-1,-,CASSTRLVHNEQFF,TGTGCCAGCAGCACCCGACTAGTTCACAATGAGCAGTTCTTC
TRBV15,TRBJ2-1,-,CATSSTPYNEQFF,TGTGCCACCAGCAGCACTCCCTACAATGAGCAGTTCTTC
TRBV4-2,TRBJ2-2,-,CASSQPTLRNTGELFF,TGTGCCAGCAGCCAACCGACATTGAGGAACACCGGGGAGCTGTTTTTT
TRBV11-2,TRBJ2-1,TRBD2,CASSSPRSGTRGYNEQFF,TGTGCCAGCAGCTCCCCGAGGTCGGGGACTAGGGGTTACAATGAGCAGTTCTTC